A single T cell receptor (beta chain) is shown here with its context. What this receptor recognizes is not known. No much larger clone exists at a distance of one base, and base qualities are not known. The germline V gene (reference sequence) sets CDR1 to GTSNPN and CDR2 to SVGIG. V and J are truncated by 0 bases and 0 bases respectively, leaving an intervening sequence of 9 bases. The CDR3 holds 15 amino acids from the cysteine to the phenylalanine. Only the CDR3 DNA stays, 45 bases, in frame from base 1. The sample's time point label is to be understood as: about 28 days (+/-7) after the second vaccine dose. AZD1222 recipients given second doses at about 4 weeks or at about 12 weeks were pooled, since spike-specific TCR depth and breadth were not found to differ between the two schedules. Vaccinee samples were obtained from the UK trials COV001 and COV002, which included a single-blind randomized controlled phase 2/3 trial of AZD1222 (ChAdOx1 nCoV-19) in healthy adults. Trial participant PBMC samples were collected at day 0 and day 28 after the second dose for TCRbeta chain sequencing.

The record originates from a study of T cell responses to AZD1222 COVID-19 vaccine (dated by TCRdb to about 2021). Regarding the complete study: TCR sequencing covered roughly 230 trial participants: 207 given two doses of AZD1222 and about 26 given two doses of MenACWY control vaccine. Trial participants were enrolled by age into subgroups of 18-55, 56-69 and 70-plus years, and roughly 160, 29 and 62 TCR-sequenced participants, respectively, were included in these subgroups.

The CDR3 regions of human TCRbeta chains were analyzed by immunosequencing. Per the original workflow: Repertoire TCRs were matched against a reference library of SARS-CoV-2-specific TCRs generated with the MIRA antigen-specificity platform. Breadth was defined as the fraction of unique TCRs that were SARS-CoV-2-associated. Depth was defined as the fraction of total T cells that were SARS-CoV-2-associated. Using the MIRA data, each spike-specific TCR was assigned both to the spike region to which the TCR was reactive and to a CD4 or CD8 class. Log10-transformed breadth and depth values were compared by one-way ANOVA with Sidak's multiple comparisons tests. TCRdb obtained this table from immuneACCESS and retained in-frame rearrangements with V and J assigned. These tables miss some clones; where compared with another copy, unresolved V genes account for less than half of the shortfall, and the remainder is unexplained. The V and J calls and clone size were taken over from that table, and D and trimming were inferred from the DNA. In all, the sample holds some 95,000 clones, and around nine tenths of those were seen once. Clones ranked in the top ten supply 9% to 14% of the sample.

What the study reported, not specific to this receptor: The 56-69-year group was small, and its depth increase did not reach significance, likely because of low power. Vaccine-associated CD4 TCRs spanned the whole spike protein, with dominant responses in regions 160-218 and 743-854. Epitopes outside the regions mutated in the B.1.351 and B.1.1.7 variants were reportedly recognized by nearly half of the unique spike-specific TCRs. Because no day 14 peak-response samples were available, repertoires were characterized only after the peak T cell response. Participants were mostly white British and included more females than males, and it was suggested by the authors that clonal diversity may have been underestimated. Spike-specific TCR breadth and depth rose significantly after two AZD1222 doses compared with day 0 and with MenACWY recipients. Only 5 to 7 AZD1222 recipients were SARS-CoV-2 seropositive at baseline, limiting conclusions about previously exposed vaccinees.

Here the sequenced sample was peripheral blood, taken 28 days after the second AZD1222 dose. The TCR sequence derives from an adult who received the AZD1222 COVID-19 vaccine. The rearrangement joined TRBV30 to TRBJ1-3; there is no confident call for the D gene. Read as DNA, the sequence is TGTGCCTGGAGTGTACAAACAGCCTCTGGAAACACCATATATTTT. It encodes CAWSVQTASGNTIYF.